The 31 T cell receptor beta chains presented below share a single source sample, sequenced in a study of blood T cell repertoires in COVID-19. Clones were sequenced by immunoSEQ multiplex PCR, and TCRdb holds only the in-frame ones, with some missing. The table records 140,000 or so clones, around 84% of them present only once. The specimen sequenced was peripheral blood. The source of these receptors is a human donor in a cohort sampled during active COVID-19.

V gene TRBV6-1 combines with J gene TRBJ1-5; D gene uncertain. The V gene's germline CDR1 is MNHNS and CDR2 SASEGT. V was trimmed by 4 bases and J by 4 bases, leaving 17 bases between them. The CDR3 is made up of 16 amino acids. In DNA, the CDR3 is TGTGCCAGCAGTGCTATACTGTACGTAGTAAATCAGCCCCAGCATTTT. Its protein is CASSAILYVVNQPQHF.

The chain has TRBV19 and TRBJ1-1, with 11 bases identical to TRBD1. The CDR3 is 13 amino acids. The trim removed 7 bases at V and 6 bases at J, leaving 4 bases unmatched. Germline V gene data show CDR1 as LNHDA and CDR2 as SQIVND (reference sequence). For the CDR3, the DNA is TGTGCCAGTATCGGACAGGGGGCCTCTGAAGCTTTCTTT. It specifies CASIGQGASEAFF. The entire variable domain, with the rest obtained from reference TRBV19 and TRBJ1-1, is as follows: DGGITQSPKYLFRKEGQNVTLSCEQNLNHDAMYWYRQDPGQGLRLIYYSQIVNDFQKGDIAEGYSVSREKKESFPLTVTSAQKNPTAFYLCASIGQGASEAFFGQGTRLTVV.

This clone occurred once. The chain is built from TRBV7-3 and TRBJ2-1; perhaps TRBD1 as D (6 bases). CDR1 and CDR2 from the germline V gene are SGHTA and FQGTGA. Trimming stripped 3 bases from V and 9 bases from J, with 15 bases between. This CDR3 has 14 amino acids. CDR3: CASSLAGEISEQFF. In DNA form, the CDR3 reads TGTGCCAGCAGCTTGGCAGGGGAGATTTCTGAGCAGTTCTTC.

This clone occurred once. The chain employs TRBV6-1 and TRBJ1-1, with 8 bases fitting TRBD1. J was trimmed by 0 bases and V by 7 bases; bases with no gene match: 10. Germline loops: CDR1 MNHNS, CDR2 SASEGT. The CDR3 totals 16 residues. The CDR3 spells CASIDRGSGMNTEAFF. In DNA, the CDR3 is TGTGCCAGCATTGACAGGGGCAGCGGGATGAACACTGAAGCTTTCTTT.

The gene calls are TRBV3-1 (or the pseudogene TRBV3-2) and TRBJ2-5; D uncertain. The V gene lost 2 bases and the J gene lost 3 bases, with 10 bases spanning the gap. Germline lookup yields CDR1 LGHDT and CDR2 YNNKEL (reference sequence). The CDR3 totals 14 residues. The CDR3 DNA is TGTGCCAGCAGCCAAAGTGGCAGAAAAGAGACCCAGTACTTC. Protein sequence: CASSQSGRKETQYF.

The rearrangement links TRBV2 to TRBJ2-1; TRBD2 matches at 8 bases. Germline assignment: CDR1 SNHLY and CDR2 FYNNEI. This CDR3 has 16 amino acids. The V gene end was trimmed by 4 bases and the J gene end by 0 bases; junction bases not matched to a gene: 5. In DNA, the CDR3 is TGTGCCAGCAGTGGCCCCGGGACTAGCTCCTACAATGAGCAGTTCTTC. Translation: CASSGPGTSSYNEQFF.

The chain recombines TRBV25-1 with TRBJ1-6; D ambiguous. V dropped 1 base and J dropped 7 bases, with 8 bases sitting between them. The CDR3 is 14 amino acids. CDR1 is MGHDK and CDR2 is SYGVNS in the germline V gene. In DNA form, the CDR3 reads TGTGCCAGCAGTGAATTTGTCCTAAATTCACCCCTCCACTTT. Encoded protein: CASSEFVLNSPLHF.

V and J are TRBV6-4 and TRBJ2-3; possible D gene TRBD2, 5 bases. The CDR3 is made up of 16 amino acids. V dropped 3 bases and J dropped 3 bases, with 16 bases sitting between them. From germline, CDR1 is MRHNA and CDR2 SNTAGT. The CDR3 protein is CASSEVPGIGTDTQYF. DNA for the CDR3: TGTGCCAGCAGTGAAGTCCCGGGGATTGGGACAGATACGCAGTATTTT.

CDR3 protein: CASSPQDRGQINEQFF. The DNA of the CDR3 is TGTGCCAGCAGCCCCCAAGACAGGGGGCAAATCAATGAGCAGTTCTTC. The chain links TRBV6-4 to TRBJ2-1; 10 bases agree with TRBD1. Trimming removed 6 bases from V and 6 bases from J; junction bases left unmatched: 11. Germline-derived CDR1 and CDR2 are MRHNA and SNTAGT. This CDR3 comprises 16 residues.

This clone was picked up a small number of times. The rearrangement uses TRBV7-8 and TRBJ2-7; unclear D gene. The CDR3 is 15 amino acids. Per the germline V gene, CDR1 is SGHVS and CDR2 is FQNEAQ. The V end lost 5 bases, the J end lost 2 bases, and 16 bases lay between the germline ends. In nucleotides, the CDR3 is TGTGCCAGCAGCCCAGATGTTCAGGTCGCCTACGAGCAGTACTTC. Translated: CASSPDVQVAYEQYF.

V gene TRBV29-1 combines with J gene TRBJ2-2; 7 bases align to TRBD1. There are 12 residues in the CDR3. Germline trimming cut 3 bases from V and 7 bases from J; bases unmatched to any gene: 2. Germline CDR1 SQVTM, CDR2 ANQGSEA. This CDR3 reads CSVEAGGGELFF. For the CDR3, the DNA is TGCAGCGTTGAGGCAGGGGGCGGGGAGCTGTTTTTT.

The chain employs TRBV5-4 and TRBJ2-3; 7 bases line up with TRBD2. Losses at the gene ends were 4 bases for V and 4 bases for J; bases not matched to a gene: 9. Germline V lookup: CDR1 SGHNT, CDR2 YYREEE (reference sequence). The CDR3 runs to 15 residues. Here the CDR3 reads CASSRGSSGADTQYF. CDR3 coding DNA: TGTGCCAGCAGCCGCGGGAGTTCCGGCGCAGATACGCAGTATTTT.

The chain combines TRBV7-6 with TRBJ2-4, with 8 bases matching TRBD1. V gave up 5 bases and J gave up 7 bases; unmatched junction bases: 10. CDR3 length: 15 amino acids. Per germline, CDR1 SGHVS and CDR2 FNYEAQ. CDR3 amino acids: CASSLQPGQENIQYF. The CDR3 DNA is TGTGCCAGCAGCCTGCAACCGGGACAGGAGAACATTCAGTACTTC.

The chain combines TRBV15 with TRBJ2-2, with 8 bases that match TRBD1. Germline CDR1 and CDR2: LNHNV and YYDKDF (reference sequence). The CDR3 has 15 amino acids. V shed 8 bases and J 4 bases; nucleotides not matched to a gene: 9. CDR3 in amino acids: CATRGRQGTTGELFF. The CDR3 nucleotides read TGTGCCACCCGAGGGCGACAGGGGACCACCGGGGAGCTGTTTTTT.

The table lists this clone with a count of one. This sequence joins TRBV2 and TRBJ2-3; D perhaps matches TRBD1 (5 bases). The CDR3 length is 13 residues. Germline V gene sequence: CDR1 SNHLY, CDR2 FYNNEI. V was trimmed by 5 bases and J by 5 bases, leaving 11 bases between them. CDR3 region: CASSSRAEDTQYF. CDR3 bases: TGTGCCAGCAGTTCCAGGGCTGAAGATACGCAGTATTTT.

This chain links TRBV19 with TRBJ2-7; 16 nucleotides match TRBD2. Germline V gene lookup returns CDR1 LNHDA and CDR2 SQIVND (reference sequence). Trimming at V came to 6 bases and at J to 6 bases, leaving 8 bases not matched to a gene. The CDR3 length is 16 residues. The CDR3 DNA sequence: TGTGCCAGTAGCGCGATCGGGACTAGCGGGAGGGCCGAGCAGTACGTC. This sequence encodes CASSAIGTSGRAEQYV.

The chain links TRBV9 to TRBJ1-1; 11 bases agree with TRBD1. Losses at the gene ends were 0 bases for V and 4 bases for J; bases not matched to a gene: 2. Germline-derived CDR1 and CDR2 are SGDLS and YYNGEE. The CDR3 loop spans 15 amino acids. The CDR3 DNA reads as TGTGCCAGCAGCGTAGGAGGGACAGGGGGCACTGAAGCTTTCTTT. Translated, it gives CASSVGGTGGTEAFF.

The chain joins TRBV5-6 to TRBJ1-6, with a possible D match to TRBD1 (5 bases). The germline CDR1 and CDR2 sequences are SGHDT and YYEEEE. The CDR3 extends over 16 amino acids. The V end lost 1 base, the J end lost 8 bases, and 16 bases lay between the germline ends. The CDR3 loop is CASSLRWIRADSPLHF. The CDR3 DNA follows: TGTGCCAGCAGCTTGAGGTGGATCAGGGCTGATTCACCCCTCCACTTT. The entire variable domain, with the rest obtained from reference TRBV5-6 and TRBJ1-6, is as follows: DAGVTQSPTHLIKTRGQQVTLRCSPKSGHDTVSWYQQALGQGPQFIFQYYEEEERQRGNFPDRFSGHQFPNYSSELNVNALLLGDSALYLCASSLRWIRADSPLHFGNGTRLTVT.

This sequence joins TRBV11-3 and TRBJ2-4, with TRBD2 as a possible D gene (7 bases). There are 15 residues in the CDR3. Germline values: CDR1 SGHNT, CDR2 YENEEA. With 4 bases removed from V and 6 bases from J, the gap between germline ends came to 16 bases. The CDR3, as DNA: TGTGCCAGCAGCTCCGGAACAGGGAGGGGAAACATTCAGTACTTC. Its translation: CASSSGTGRGNIQYF.

The rearrangement joins TRBV2 to TRBJ2-1; 7 bases line up with TRBD2. Germline-derived CDR1 and CDR2 are SNHLY and FYNNEI. This CDR3 comprises 13 residues. With 6 bases clipped from V and 6 bases from J, the junction kept 5 bases outside the gene matches. The DNA for the CDR3 is TGTGCCAGCAGCCCCGGGACTACCAATGAGCAGTTCTTC. Translated, it gives CASSPGTTNEQFF. Based on the CDR3 plus reference TRBV2 and TRBJ2-1, the full variable domain is EPEVTQTPSHQVTQMGQEVILRCVPISNHLYFYWYRQILGQKVEFLVSFYNNEISEKSEIFDDQFSVERPDGSNFTLKIRSTKLEDSAMYFCASSPGTTNEQFFGPGTRLTVL.

The chain carries TRBV4-2 and TRBJ1-1, with 12 bases fitting TRBD1. Germline V lookup: CDR1 LGHNA, CDR2 YNFKEQ. V trimming: 1 base; J trimming: 6 bases; junction bases outside the gene matches: 3. The CDR3 has 15 amino acids. The CDR3 region has the DNA TGTGCCAGCAGCCAAGGGGGACAGGGGGCCGCTGAAGCTTTCTTT. This encodes CASSQGGQGAAEAFF.

This clone was recorded once. The genes are TRBV19 and TRBJ1-2, with TRBD1 matching over 12 bases. This CDR3 has 16 amino acids. Trimming removed 5 bases from V and 4 bases from J; junction bases left unmatched: 8. Germline CDR1 is LNHDA and CDR2 is SQIVND (reference sequence). The chain's CDR3 is CASSPGTGGAFYGYTF. The CDR3 DNA reads as TGTGCCAGTAGTCCCGGGACAGGGGGCGCCTTCTATGGCTACACCTTC.

The V and J genes are TRBV3-1 (or the pseudogene TRBV3-2) and TRBJ2-5, with 8 bases that match TRBD2. The germline gives CDR1 LGHDT, CDR2 YNNKEL (reference sequence). This CDR3 comprises 15 residues. The junction had 3 bases not matched to a gene; V was cut back by 2 bases and J by 1 base. The CDR3 loop reads CASSQSSGTQETQYF. DNA of the CDR3: TGTGCCAGCAGCCAAAGTAGCGGGACCCAAGAGACCCAGTACTTC.

This clone has just one count. Sequence at one end of the junction differs from germline and may be a read error. The CDR3 here is CASSLAGLEETQYF. The DNA of the CDR3 is TGTGCTAGCAGCTTAGCGGGACTAGAAGAGACCCAGTACTTC. This chain uses TRBV7-7 with TRBJ2-5, with 8 bases fitting TRBD2. The CDR3 runs to 14 residues. Germline values: CDR1 SSHAT, CDR2 FNYEAQ (reference sequence).

CDR3 nucleotides: TGCGCCAGCAGCCAAGAGTCGTCCTTAGCGGGAGGGAGGTGGGAGCAGTTCTTC. This encodes CASSQESSLAGGRWEQFF. This sequence joins TRBV4-1 and TRBJ2-1; 11 bases match TRBD2. V trimming: 0 bases; J trimming: 10 bases; junction bases outside the gene matches: 14. This CDR3 region has 18 residues. From germline, CDR1 is MGHRA and CDR2 YSYEKL.

The chain combines TRBV2 with TRBJ1-1; unclear D gene. This CDR3 has 12 residues. The germline V and J ends were trimmed by 5 bases and 8 bases, with 12 bases remaining between them. Germline CDR1 and CDR2: SNHLY and FYNNEI. The CDR3 DNA reads TGTGCCAGCAGTAGTCTTGAGTCCGAAGCTTTCTTT. Translation: CASSSLESEAFF.

V is TRBV19 and J is TRBJ1-1, with D possibly TRBD1 on 5 matching bases. The CDR3 runs 11 residues. The V end lost 4 bases, the J end lost 7 bases, and 7 bases lay between the germline ends. The germline gives CDR1 LNHDA, CDR2 SQIVND (reference sequence). This chain's CDR3 is CASSRGVEAFF. The DNA of the CDR3 is TGTGCCAGTAGTAGGGGGGTTGAAGCTTTCTTT.

The chain carries TRBV6-5 and TRBJ2-7; 11 bases align to TRBD1. The CDR3 extends over 14 amino acids. V dropped 8 bases and J dropped 1; count of bases not matched to a gene: 4. Germline CDR1 MNHEY, CDR2 SVGAGI. In nucleotides, the CDR3 is TGTGCCAGCGGCGGACAGGGGGCTTCCTACGAGCAGTACGTC. Protein sequence: CASGGQGASYEQYV.

This chain connects TRBV18 to TRBJ2-1; TRBD2 is a possible D gene (5 bases). The CDR3 has 15 amino acids. Trimming removed 1 base at V and 0 bases at J, with 7 bases between. CDR1 KGHSH and CDR2 LQKENI come from the germline V gene. Here the CDR3 DNA reads TGTGCCAGCTCACCACTAGCGAGCTCCTACAATGAGCAGTTCTTC. Its translation is CASSPLASSYNEQFF.

The chain employs TRBV2 and TRBJ1-6; TRBD1 matches at 10 bases. The germline V gene encodes CDR1 SNHLY and CDR2 FYNNEI. With 7 bases clipped from V and 10 bases from J, the junction kept 10 bases outside the gene matches. This CDR3 is 15 amino acids long. This chain's CDR3 is CASISRTGGLSPLHF. In DNA form, the CDR3 reads TGTGCCAGCATATCCCGGACAGGGGGGTTATCACCCCTCCACTTT.

The V and J genes are TRBV6-6 and TRBJ1-6; 7 bases are a match to TRBD1. J gave up 6 bases and V 8 bases, and 7 bases lay outside the gene matches. Germline V gives CDR1 MNHNY, CDR2 SVGAGI (reference sequence). The CDR3 covers 14 residues. CDR3 DNA sequence: TGTGCCAGCTCGGGAACAGGGGTTAATTCACCCCTCCACTTT. This sequence encodes CASSGTGVNSPLHF.